The rows below give T cell receptor beta chains drawn from one sample of a study of blood T cell repertoires in COVID-19. Assay: immunoSEQ multiplex PCR; the TCRdb copy retains only in-frame clones and omits some. The data show under 200,000 clones, about 88% seen once. Sequencing used peripheral blood. All receptors derive from a man in his forties with active or convalescent COVID-19. Both conserved end residues are part of each CDR3. The D gene is left open where the match is weak. A clone size is listed for some rows: how often the clone was seen (once, few, many), or a class if it is expanded.

abundance: once
v_gene: TRBV19
d_gene: TRBD1
j_gene: TRBJ2-2
CDR3aa: CASSPGQVGDTGELFF
CDR3nt: TGTGCCAGTAGTCCCGGACAGGTCGGAGATACCGGGGAGCTGTTTTTT

abundance: .
v_gene: TRBV7-9
d_gene: TRBD2
j_gene: TRBJ2-1
CDR3aa: CASSLWGEGFNEQFF
CDR3nt: TGTGCCAGCAGCTTATGGGGGGAGGGCTTTAATGAGCAGTTCTTC

abundance: .
v_gene: TRBV14
d_gene: TRBD1
j_gene: TRBJ1-6
CDR3aa: CASSRGQGIYNSPLHF
CDR3nt: TGTGCCAGCAGCAGGGGGCAGGGGATTTATAATTCACCCCTCCACTTT

abundance: .
v_gene: TRBV21-1
d_gene: .
j_gene: TRBJ1-2
CDR3aa: CASSNRGDTPRGGYTF
CDR3nt: TGTGCCAGCAGCAACCGGGGGGACACCCCCCGGGGCGGCTACACCTTC

abundance: .
v_gene: TRBV18
d_gene: TRBD2
j_gene: TRBJ2-1
CDR3aa: CASSPPPGTGGDEQFF
CDR3nt: TGTGCCAGCTCACCGCCGCCGGGGACCGGGGGGGATGAGCAGTTCTTC

abundance: few
v_gene: TRBV4-2
d_gene: .
j_gene: TRBJ1-2
CDR3aa: CASSQDRSNYGYTF
CDR3nt: TGTGCCAGCAGCCAAGACAGGTCTAACTATGGCTACACCTTC

abundance: once
v_gene: TRBV19
d_gene: TRBD1
j_gene: TRBJ1-1
CDR3aa: CASSLRMQGAIRSYTEAFF
CDR3nt: TGTGCCAGTAGTTTAAGGATGCAGGGGGCGATCCGTAGCTACACTGAAGCTTTCTTT

abundance: once
v_gene: TRBV5-6
d_gene: .
j_gene: TRBJ1-1
CDR3aa: CASSLKPRGEAFF
CDR3nt: TGTGCCAGCAGCCTAAAGCCCAGGGGTGAAGCTTTCTTT

abundance: .
v_gene: TRBV3-1/TRBV3-2
d_gene: .
j_gene: TRBJ1-2
CDR3aa: CASSQPPQYGYTF
CDR3nt: TGTGCCAGCAGCCAACCACCACAATATGGCTACACCTTC

abundance: few
v_gene: TRBV18
d_gene: .
j_gene: TRBJ1-1
CDR3aa: CASSPSYRADGTEAFF
CDR3nt: TGTGCCAGCTCACCTTCTTACAGGGCTGATGGCACTGAAGCTTTCTTT

abundance: .
v_gene: TRBV5-1
d_gene: TRBD1
j_gene: TRBJ2-5
CDR3aa: CASSLAARTGAIEETQYF
CDR3nt: TGCGCCAGCAGCTTGGCCGCAAGGACAGGGGCCATAGAAGAGACCCAGTACTTC

abundance: .
v_gene: TRBV7-9
d_gene: .
j_gene: TRBJ2-7
CDR3aa: CASSFGGGAMVLHF
CDR3nt: .

abundance: .
v_gene: TRBV18
d_gene: .
j_gene: TRBJ1-6
CDR3aa: CASSPLGEGSPLHF
CDR3nt: TGTGCCAGCTCACCTTTAGGGGAAGGTTCACCCCTCCACTTT

abundance: .
v_gene: TRBV24-1
d_gene: TRBD2
j_gene: TRBJ2-1
CDR3aa: CATSDPTSGILNEQFF
CDR3nt: TGTGCCACCAGTGACCCGACTAGCGGGATTTTAAATGAGCAGTTCTTC

abundance: .
v_gene: TRBV25-1
d_gene: .
j_gene: TRBJ2-2
CDR3aa: CASRDSTRGNTGELFF
CDR3nt: TGTGCCAGCAGGGACTCTACCCGCGGGAACACCGGGGAGCTGTTTTTT